This is a list of T cell receptor beta chains from one sample in a study of cytomegalovirus exposure and HLA in healthy donors. Profiled with immunoSEQ multiplex PCR; TCRdb holds only in-frame clones, not every one. The sample has around 150,000 clones. Sequencing used PBMCs. These receptors all stem from a woman in her fifties or sixties in good health and CMV-seronegative. Each CDR3 is given with its conserved first and last residue. A D gene is named only where the DNA matches it firmly.

v_gene: TRBV29-1; j_gene: TRBJ2-7; d_gene: TRBD1; CDR3aa: CSVGTGVREQYF
v_gene: TRBV6-5; j_gene: TRBJ2-7; d_gene: TRBD2; CDR3aa: CASSYSTSGSTYEQYF
v_gene: TRBV6-1; j_gene: TRBJ1-1; d_gene: .; CDR3aa: CASSLQWDFDTEAFF
v_gene: TRBV28; j_gene: TRBJ2-1; d_gene: TRBD2; CDR3aa: CASSPRGGVGNEQFF
v_gene: TRBV14; j_gene: TRBJ2-1; d_gene: .; CDR3aa: CASSQVVQRPVRIF
v_gene: TRBV7-8; j_gene: TRBJ2-1; d_gene: TRBD2; CDR3aa: CASSLRLADYNEQFF
v_gene: TRBV18; j_gene: TRBJ1-3; d_gene: TRBD1; CDR3aa: CASSLDRGQSSGNTIYF
v_gene: TRBV18; j_gene: TRBJ2-7; d_gene: TRBD2; CDR3aa: CASSPGGRGSSYEQYF
v_gene: TRBV15; j_gene: TRBJ2-7; d_gene: .; CDR3aa: CATSRVGSPSYEQYF
v_gene: TRBV20-1; j_gene: TRBJ2-1; d_gene: .; CDR3aa: CSGYSYNEQFF
v_gene: TRBV29-1; j_gene: TRBJ1-1; d_gene: .; CDR3aa: CSVLERAPFEAFF
v_gene: TRBV11-2; j_gene: TRBJ2-3; d_gene: TRBD2; CDR3aa: CASSERLALSTDTQYF
v_gene: TRBV5-6; j_gene: TRBJ2-7; d_gene: TRBD2; CDR3aa: CASSRSSGAHYEQYF
v_gene: TRBV5-1; j_gene: TRBJ2-7; d_gene: .; CDR3aa: CASRRETTSYEQYF
v_gene: TRBV10-1; j_gene: TRBJ1-1; d_gene: .; CDR3aa: CASSESLRYTEAFF
v_gene: TRBV5-1; j_gene: TRBJ2-7; d_gene: TRBD2; CDR3aa: CASSPTSGSYEQYF
v_gene: TRBV19; j_gene: TRBJ2-7; d_gene: .; CDR3aa: CASSPDRTYEQYF
v_gene: TRBV27; j_gene: TRBJ1-5; d_gene: .; CDR3aa: CASKIRGRHGPQHF
v_gene: TRBV10-3; j_gene: TRBJ2-1; d_gene: .; CDR3aa: CAISDSSRDGLKLKQFF
v_gene: TRBV29-1; j_gene: TRBJ2-7; d_gene: .; CDR3aa: CSVALLSGYGDEQYF
v_gene: TRBV2; j_gene: TRBJ1-6; d_gene: TRBD1; CDR3aa: CASSSRQGNNSPLHF
v_gene: TRBV5-4; j_gene: TRBJ2-5; d_gene: TRBD2; CDR3aa: CASSSAGGGETQYF
v_gene: TRBV5-1; j_gene: TRBJ2-7; d_gene: .; CDR3aa: CASSSLRTESSYEQYF
v_gene: TRBV18; j_gene: TRBJ2-7; d_gene: TRBD1; CDR3aa: CASSFLGTGVNEQYF
v_gene: TRBV5-4; j_gene: TRBJ2-5; d_gene: TRBD2; CDR3aa: CASAGGGEETQYF
v_gene: TRBV5-4; j_gene: TRBJ1-1; d_gene: .; CDR3aa: CASSFQGSYTEAFF
v_gene: TRBV10-1; j_gene: TRBJ2-5; d_gene: TRBD1; CDR3aa: CASSESGTVQETQYF
v_gene: TRBV5-6; j_gene: TRBJ1-4; d_gene: .; CDR3aa: CASSLIQSANEKLFF
v_gene: TRBV11-2; j_gene: TRBJ2-6; d_gene: .; CDR3aa: CASSLLRYSGANVLTF
v_gene: TRBV18; j_gene: TRBJ2-2; d_gene: TRBD1; CDR3aa: CASSPTGQGASTGELFF
v_gene: TRBV5-6; j_gene: TRBJ2-2; d_gene: .; CDR3aa: CASSLAMNANTGELFF
v_gene: TRBV10-3; j_gene: TRBJ1-4; d_gene: .; CDR3aa: CAISDPTGFATNEKLFF
v_gene: TRBV7-6; j_gene: TRBJ1-5; d_gene: .; CDR3aa: CASSARAGNQPQHF
v_gene: TRBV18; j_gene: TRBJ1-2; d_gene: .; CDR3aa: CASSPFGQNYGYTF